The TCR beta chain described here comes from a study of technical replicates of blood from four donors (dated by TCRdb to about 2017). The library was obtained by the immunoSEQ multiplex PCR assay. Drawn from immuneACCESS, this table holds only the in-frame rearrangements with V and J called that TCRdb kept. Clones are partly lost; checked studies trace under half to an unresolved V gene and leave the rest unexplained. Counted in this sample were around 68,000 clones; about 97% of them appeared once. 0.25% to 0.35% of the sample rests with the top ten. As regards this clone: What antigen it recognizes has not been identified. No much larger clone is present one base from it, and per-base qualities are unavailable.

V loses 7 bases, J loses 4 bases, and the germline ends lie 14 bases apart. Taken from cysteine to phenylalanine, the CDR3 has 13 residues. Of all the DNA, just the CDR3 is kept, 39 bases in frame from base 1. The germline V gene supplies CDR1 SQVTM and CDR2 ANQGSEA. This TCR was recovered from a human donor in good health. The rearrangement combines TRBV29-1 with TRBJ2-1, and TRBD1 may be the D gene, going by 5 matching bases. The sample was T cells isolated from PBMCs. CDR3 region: CSAHNGAYNEQFF. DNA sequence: TGCAGCGCCCATAATGGGGCTTACAATGAGCAGTTCTTC.